Below, 25 T cell receptor beta chains from the same sample are listed, as sequenced in a study of T cell changes during pregnancy in multiple sclerosis. Data came from immunoSEQ multiplex PCR; TCRdb stores just in-frame clones and leaves some out. The profile shows 71,000 or so clones, approximately 90% of them singletons. Sequencing used peripheral blood, obtained in the third trimester of pregnancy. These receptors were taken from a female donor with multiple sclerosis, enrolled in a pregnancy study.

This clone has a single count. The chain is built from TRBV5-1 and TRBJ1-2, with TRBD1 matching 7 bases. V lost 7 bases to trimming and J lost 6 bases; unmatched junction nucleotides: 6. The germline V gene has CDR1 SGHRS and CDR2 YFSETQ. This CDR3 spans 12 amino acids. The CDR3 region is CASGGQNNGYTF. CDR3 DNA sequence: TGCGCCAGCGGGGGACAGAACAATGGCTACACCTTC.

The V and J genes are TRBV18 and TRBJ2-1; TRBD1 might be the D (6 bases). This CDR3 has 13 residues. Germline CDR1 and CDR2: KGHSH and LQKENI. The V end lost 6 bases, the J end lost 5 bases, and 11 bases lay between the germline ends. The CDR3 sequence is CASSQNRDNEQFF. CDR3 nucleotides: TGTGCCAGCTCTCAAAACAGGGACAATGAGCAGTTCTTC.

J is TRBJ2-5 and V is TRBV5-8; 8 positions agree with TRBD1. The CDR3 totals 15 residues. With 4 bases clipped from V and 4 bases from J, the junction kept 9 bases outside the gene matches. Germline CDR1 SGHTS, CDR2 YDEGEE. This chain's CDR3 is CASSPGTGGRETQYF. CDR3 in DNA: TGTGCCAGCAGCCCTGGAACAGGGGGACGAGAGACCCAGTACTTC. Supplemented by reference TRBV5-8 and TRBJ2-5, the full variable domain reads EAGVTQSPTHLIKTRGQQATLRCSPISGHTSVYWYQQALGLGLQFLLWYDEGEERNRGNFPPRFSGRQFPNYSSELNVNALELEDSALYLCASSPGTGGRETQYFGPGTRLLVL.

The chain uses TRBV5-1 and TRBJ2-5; possibly TRBD1 for D (6 bases). This CDR3 comprises 14 residues. From germline, CDR1 is SGHRS and CDR2 YFSETQ. The V end lost 5 bases, the J end lost 0 bases, and 11 bases lay between the germline ends. The CDR3: CASRYQGNQETQYF. The CDR3 coding sequence is TGCGCCAGCAGATACCAGGGGAACCAAGAGACCCAGTACTTC.

This clone has more than one count but fewer than ten. This chain uses TRBV14 with TRBJ1-3; D is undetermined. In germline, CDR1 is SGHDN, CDR2 FVKESK. V gave up 7 bases and J gave up 0 bases, with 16 bases separating them. This CDR3 has 16 amino acids. CDR3 protein: CASILAGINSGNTIYF. CDR3 nucleotides: TGTGCCAGCATCCTTGCGGGAATCAACTCTGGAAACACCATATATTTT.

The rearrangement uses TRBV6-1 and TRBJ2-5, with TRBD2 identical over 12 bases. The CDR3 covers 16 residues. The germline CDR1 and CDR2 sequences are MNHNS and SASEGT. The J segment lost 4 bases and the V segment lost 4 bases, leaving 7 bases of the junction unmatched. The CDR3 DNA is TGTGCCAGCAGTGGAGGGTCACTAGCGGGAGGAGAGACCCAGTACTTC. Translated: CASSGGSLAGGETQYF.

The rearrangement links TRBV30 to TRBJ1-4, with 7 nucleotides matching TRBD1. Losses at the gene ends were 1 base for V and 8 bases for J; bases not matched to a gene: 7. The length of the CDR3 is 14 residues. Germline V CDR1 and CDR2: GTSNPN, SVGIG (reference sequence). DNA for the CDR3: TGTGCCTGGAGTGGCCAGGGGGGCAGCGAAAAACTGTTTTTT. Translation gives CAWSGQGGSEKLFF.

The chain joins TRBV6-5 to TRBJ2-1, with 9 bases identical to TRBD2. Trimming took 5 bases from V and 8 from J; bases not matched to a gene: 7. The germline V gene has CDR1 MNHEY and CDR2 SVGAGI. The CDR3 totals 14 residues. The CDR3 here is CASSDRWTSDEQFF. Here the CDR3 DNA reads TGTGCCAGCAGTGACCGGTGGACTAGCGATGAGCAGTTCTTC.

The chain carries TRBV18 and TRBJ2-7, with D possibly TRBD1 on 6 matching bases. Germline-derived CDR1 and CDR2 are KGHSH and LQKENI. The CDR3 contains 19 residues. The V end was cut by 0 bases, the J end by 0 bases, with 21 bases between. The CDR3 spells CASSPPKDSNFLYSYEQYF. CDR3 nucleotides: TGTGCCAGCTCACCACCTAAGGACAGCAACTTTCTATACTCCTACGAGCAGTACTTC.

The J gene is TRBJ2-2, the V gene TRBV5-1, with TRBD2 as a possible D gene (5 bases). The V gene's germline CDR1 is SGHRS and CDR2 YFSETQ. This CDR3 has 16 residues. The germline V and J ends were trimmed by 5 bases and 1 base, with 15 bases remaining between them. The CDR3 DNA reads TGCGCCAGCAGTTTCCAGAGGGTCGGGAACACCGGGGAGCTGTTTTTT. Amino acid sequence: CASSFQRVGNTGELFF.

V is TRBV7-9 and J is TRBJ2-7; perhaps TRBD2 as D (5 bases). The CDR3 has 14 amino acids. The germline V gene encodes CDR1 SEHNR and CDR2 FQNEAQ (reference sequence). Trimming pared 5 bases from V and 2 bases from J, leaving 13 bases between. DNA of the CDR3: TGTGCCAGCAGCGACGGAGGACCCCCCTACGAGCAGTACTTC. Translated: CASSDGGPPYEQYF.

V is TRBV5-1 and J is TRBJ1-6, with D perhaps matching TRBD1 (5 bases). Trimming pared 4 bases from V and 4 bases from J, leaving 12 bases between. The CDR3 has 15 residues. Germline V lookup: CDR1 SGHRS, CDR2 YFSETQ. Here the CDR3 reads CASSRQGAYNSPLHF. The CDR3 nucleotides are TGCGCCAGCAGCCGGCAAGGGGCTTATAATTCACCCCTCCACTTT.

The rearrangement joins TRBV11-2 to TRBJ2-5; tentatively, D is TRBD2 (7 bases). This CDR3 is 15 amino acids long. Germline CDR1 and CDR2: SGHAT and FQNNGV. The ends were cut back, 3 bases at V and 4 bases at J, with 15 bases in the middle. The CDR3 protein is CASSLEGGRTETQYF. CDR3 coding DNA: TGTGCCAGCAGCTTGGAGGGGGGGCGGACAGAGACCCAGTACTTC.

The chain recombines TRBV27 with TRBJ2-2; no reliable D call. The germline CDR1 and CDR2 sequences are MNHEY and SMNVEV (reference sequence). Trimming removed 5 bases from V and 1 base from J, with 14 bases in between. The CDR3 consists of 16 residues. CDR3 nucleotides: TGTGCCAGCAGTCCCCGACTCCTAATGAACACCGGGGAGCTGTTTTTT. It translates to CASSPRLLMNTGELFF.

This rearrangement joins TRBV7-9 to TRBJ1-5; no clear D. CDR1 and CDR2 (germline): SEHNR, FQNEAQ (reference sequence). V was clipped by 5 bases and J by 2 bases, with 16 bases between them. The CDR3 consists of 16 residues. CDR3 sequence (DNA): TGTGCCAGCAGCGCTTTAGGCGGAGAGGGCAATCAGCCCCAGCATTTT. It specifies CASSALGGEGNQPQHF.

The rearrangement joins TRBV5-1 to TRBJ2-7, with 13 bases aligning to TRBD2. With 3 bases clipped from V and 4 bases from J, the junction kept 13 bases outside the gene matches. Germline V gene lookup returns CDR1 SGHRS and CDR2 YFSETQ. The CDR3 is 18 amino acids. The CDR3 loop is CASSWGTSGMVDGYEQYF. The DNA of the CDR3 is TGCGCCAGCAGCTGGGGGACTAGCGGGATGGTCGATGGTTACGAGCAGTACTTC.

The gene calls are TRBV4-1 and TRBJ2-3; unclear D gene. This CDR3 has 15 amino acids. With 4 bases removed from V and 2 bases from J, the gap between germline ends came to 13 bases. The germline gives CDR1 MGHRA, CDR2 YSYEKL. The CDR3 sequence: CASSPLTGITDTQYF. The DNA of the CDR3 is TGCGCCAGCAGCCCTTTGACGGGTATCACAGATACGCAGTATTTT.

In its sample, this clone was seen once. This chain connects TRBV10-3 to TRBJ2-7; possible D gene TRBD1, 7 bases. The length of the CDR3 is 13 residues. V gave up 4 bases and J gave up 6 bases, with 13 bases separating them. CDR1 is ENHRY and CDR2 is SYGVKD in the germline V gene. The CDR3 spells CAISGQGLSEQYF. The CDR3 region has the DNA TGTGCCATCAGTGGACAGGGACTCTCCGAGCAGTACTTC.

V gene TRBV7-6 combines with J gene TRBJ2-1, with 7 bases that match TRBD2. The V and J ends lost 4 bases and 9 bases, in that order; junction bases with no gene match: 12. The length of the CDR3 is 15 residues. The germline gives CDR1 SGHVS, CDR2 FNYEAQ. This CDR3 reads CASSYGVGEGSEQFF. CDR3 bases: TGTGCCAGCAGCTATGGGGTAGGGGAGGGGAGTGAGCAGTTCTTC.

This clone showed up just once. The genes are TRBV30 and TRBJ2-1, with 7 bases aligning to TRBD2. V lost 4 bases, J lost 14 bases, and 14 bases stayed unmatched. The CDR3 is made up of 13 amino acids. Germline values: CDR1 GTSNPN, CDR2 SVGIG (reference sequence). The CDR3 here is CAWIAVGGESEFF. DNA for the CDR3: TGTGCCTGGATAGCCGTGGGGGGGGAGAGCGAGTTCTTC. Supplemented by reference TRBV30 and TRBJ2-1, the full variable domain reads SQTIHQWPATLVQPVGSPLSLECTVEGTSNPNLYWYRQAAGRGLQLLFYSVGIGQISSEVPQNLSASRPQDRQFILSSKKLLLSDSGFYLCAWIAVGGESEFFGPGTRLTVL.

The chain carries TRBV7-9 and TRBJ2-3; TRBD2 aligns across 8 bases. Germline CDR1 SEHNR, CDR2 FQNEAQ (reference sequence). V trimming: 2 bases; J trimming: 5 bases; junction bases outside the gene matches: 18. The CDR3 runs 19 residues. The CDR3 bases are TGTGCCAGCAGCTTACTGGGGGGTCTCGGGAGGGCCGGTGGAGATACGCAGTATTTT. It codes for CASSLLGGLGRAGGDTQYF.

This clone showed up just a few times. The chain couples TRBV11-2 to TRBJ1-5, with 8 positions matching TRBD1. Germline V gene sequence: CDR1 SGHAT, CDR2 FQNNGV. Losses at the gene ends were 4 bases for V and 7 bases for J; bases not matched to a gene: 6. This CDR3 has 14 amino acids. As DNA, the CDR3 is TGTGCCAGCAGCTCGGACAGGGAGAGACAGCCCCAGCATTTT. Its protein is CASSSDRERQPQHF.

The CDR3 nucleotides are TGTGCCAGCAGTATTAGCGTTCGGGACACTGAAGCTTTCTTT. As protein: CASSISVRDTEAFF. The chain employs TRBV25-1 and TRBJ1-1, with D hard to call. Per germline, CDR1 MGHDK and CDR2 SYGVNS. Trimming took 5 bases from V and 3 from J, leaving 13 bases between them. This CDR3 region has 14 residues.

The chain carries TRBV27 and TRBJ2-1, with D tentatively TRBD1 (6 bases). Trimming shortened V by 2 bases and J by 3 bases, and 17 bases separated the two germline ends. The V gene's germline CDR1 is MNHEY and CDR2 SMNVEV (reference sequence). This CDR3 spans 17 amino acids. The CDR3 protein is CASSLRTEVGYYNEQFF. Written as DNA, the CDR3 is TGTGCCAGCAGTTTACGGACAGAGGTCGGATACTACAATGAGCAGTTCTTC.

V usage is TRBV9 and J usage is TRBJ2-7; 12 nucleotides align to TRBD1. V dropped 2 bases and J dropped 7; count of bases not matched to a gene: 13. CDR3 length equals 17 residues. The germline CDR1 and CDR2 sequences are SGDLS and YYNGEE. The CDR3, as DNA: TGTGCCAGCAGCGTGAGGGGGGGACAGGGGGCTTGGGAAGAGCAGTACTTC. This translates into CASSVRGGQGAWEEQYF.